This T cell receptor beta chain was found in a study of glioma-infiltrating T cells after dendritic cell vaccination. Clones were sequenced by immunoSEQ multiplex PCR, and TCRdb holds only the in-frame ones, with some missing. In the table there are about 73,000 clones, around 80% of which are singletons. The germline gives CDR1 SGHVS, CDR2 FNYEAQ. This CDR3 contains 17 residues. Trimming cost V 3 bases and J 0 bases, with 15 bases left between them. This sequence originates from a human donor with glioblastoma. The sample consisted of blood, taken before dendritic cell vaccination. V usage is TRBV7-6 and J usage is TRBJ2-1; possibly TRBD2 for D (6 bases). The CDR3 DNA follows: TGTGCCAGCAGCTTCGGGGCTCTGCGGGGCTCCTACAATGAGCAGTTCTTC. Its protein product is CASSFGALRGSYNEQFF.